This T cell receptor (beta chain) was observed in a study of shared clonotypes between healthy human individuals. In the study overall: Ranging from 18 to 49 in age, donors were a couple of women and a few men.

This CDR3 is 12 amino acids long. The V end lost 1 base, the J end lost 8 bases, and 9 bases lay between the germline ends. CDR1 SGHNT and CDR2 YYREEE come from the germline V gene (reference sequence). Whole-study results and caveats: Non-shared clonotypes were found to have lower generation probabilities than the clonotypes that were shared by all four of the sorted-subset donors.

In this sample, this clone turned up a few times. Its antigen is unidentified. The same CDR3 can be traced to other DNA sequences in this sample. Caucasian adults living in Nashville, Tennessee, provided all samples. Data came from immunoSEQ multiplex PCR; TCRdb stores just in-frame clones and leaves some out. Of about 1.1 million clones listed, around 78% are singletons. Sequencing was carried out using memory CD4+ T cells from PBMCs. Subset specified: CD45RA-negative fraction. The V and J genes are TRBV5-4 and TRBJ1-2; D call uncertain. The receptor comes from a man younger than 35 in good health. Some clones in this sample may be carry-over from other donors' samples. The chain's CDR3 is CASSLPGWGYTF. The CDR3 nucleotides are TGTGCCAGCAGCTTGCCCGGATGGGGCTACACCTTC.